The sequence of this TCR beta chain was determined in a study of blood T cell repertoires in COVID-19. This clone appeared once. Germline loops: CDR1 SNHLY, CDR2 FYNNEI. V dropped 5 bases and J dropped 1 base, with 11 bases sitting between them. CDR3 length: 14 amino acids. TCRdb's copy holds only in-frame clones and misses some; the assay was immunoSEQ multiplex PCR. The sample contains some 300,000 clones, approximately 86% of which appear only once. Sequencing was performed on peripheral blood. The clonotype was recovered from an older man with acute or convalescent COVID-19. The V call is TRBV2, the J call TRBJ1-2; D might be TRBD1 (6 bases). The CDR3 region is CASSNRDDNYGYTF. The CDR3 DNA sequence: TGTGCCAGCAGTAACAGGGACGATAACTATGGCTACACCTTC.